The 31 T cell receptor beta chains in this list originate from one sample, sequenced in a study of blood T cells in healthy people across ages (dated by TCRdb to 2015 to 2017). The method behind the library was 5' RACE. Sequencing took place on an Illumina HiSeq 2500. The second PCR ran for roughly 7 to 12 cycles and used a J-beta primer mix along with a sample-barcoded 5' primer. TCRdb reran the public reads through fastp at Q25 and MiXCR, keeping productive beta chains. Rows matching on CDR3 protein sequence are summarized as one entry with the most common DNA and genes. Counted in this sample were over 600,000 distinct CDR3 sequences; 20% to 25% of them appeared once. The top ten clonotypes cover 3.5% to 4% of the sample. Sequencing was done on a sample of blood. These receptors all come from a man between 65 and 85 years old in good health.

This clonotype was observed at least ten times. The gene calls are TRBV2 and TRBJ1-6; 8 positions match TRBD1. This CDR3 has 14 amino acids. Trimming removed 8 bases from V and 7 bases from J; junction bases left unmatched: 7. The germline CDR1 and CDR2 sequences are SNHLY and FYNNEI. The CDR3: CASDWAGGNSPLHF. The CDR3 nucleotides read TGTGCCAGCGATTGGGCAGGGGGCAATTCACCCCTCCACTTT.

V usage is TRBV10-2 and J usage is TRBJ1-5; D is uncertain. Germline CDR1 and CDR2: WSHSY and SAAADI. The V gene lost 7 bases and the J gene lost 0 bases, with 19 bases spanning the gap. The CDR3 spans 17 residues. The CDR3 here is CASKAQSGGNSNQPQHF. CDR3 nucleotides: TGCGCCAGCAAAGCCCAAAGCGGCGGGAATAGCAATCAGCCCCAGCATTTT.

This clonotype was found many times. The rearrangement links TRBV10-3 to TRBJ2-1; 11 nucleotides match TRBD2. CDR1 is ENHRY, CDR2 SYGVKD, per germline. The CDR3 is 13 residues long. The trim removed 7 bases at V and 7 bases at J, leaving 3 bases unmatched. The CDR3 DNA reads TGTGCCATCAAATTAGCGGGAGGGAATGAGCAGTTCTTC. This translates into CAIKLAGGNEQFF.

This clonotype has ten or more counts. The chain employs TRBV24-1 and TRBJ2-7; D may be TRBD1 (5 bases). The CDR3 length is 14 residues. Germline V gene sequence: CDR1 KGHDR, CDR2 SFDVKD. Trimming pared 4 bases from V and 3 bases from J, leaving 12 bases between. The CDR3 sequence is CATSEFKDSYEQYF. DNA of the CDR3: TGTGCCACCAGTGAGTTTAAAGACAGCTACGAGCAGTACTTC.

This clonotype appeared many times. DNA of the CDR3: TGCGCCAGCAGCCTTGGCGAGGGTCAAGGAGAAAAACTGTTTTTT. This codes for CASSLGEGQGEKLFF. This chain uses TRBV4-1 with TRBJ1-4; D is ambiguous. The CDR3 covers 15 residues. Deletions cut 4 bases from V and 8 bases from J, with 17 bases between. The germline CDR1 and CDR2 sequences are MGHRA and YSYEKL.

This clonotype came up once. This sequence joins TRBV6-5 and TRBJ1-5; 7 bases map to TRBD1. The CDR3 contains 14 residues. Trimming cost V 3 bases and J 5 bases; bases outside gene matches: 4. Germline V lookup: CDR1 MNHEY, CDR2 SVGAGI. DNA of the CDR3: TGTGCCAGCAGTTATCGAACAGGGGATCAGCCCCAGCATTTT. Encoded protein: CASSYRTGDQPQHF.

As to this clonotype: This sequence may be a read error, since a much larger clone differs from it by one base. This chain connects TRBV19 to TRBJ2-5; 8 nucleotides line up with TRBD2. CDR3 length equals 15 residues. V dropped 9 bases and J dropped 5; count of bases not matched to a gene: 14. Germline-derived CDR1 and CDR2 are LNHDA and SQIVND (reference sequence). This chain's CDR3 is CASTRNGRAYETQYF. CDR3 sequence (DNA): TGTGCCAGCACTCGAAACGGGAGGGCCTATGAGACCCAGTACTTC.

This clonotype was found a few times. The chain couples TRBV20-1 to TRBJ2-2, with D possibly being TRBD1 or TRBD2 (6 bases each). CDR3 length: 15 residues. V gave up 5 bases and J gave up 3 bases, with 16 bases separating them. In germline, CDR1 is DFQATT, CDR2 SNEGSKA (reference sequence). CDR3 protein: CSALEGGGYTGELFF. CDR3 DNA: TGCAGTGCTCTGGAGGGGGGCGGTTACACCGGGGAGCTGTTTTTT.

The chain uses TRBV15 and TRBJ2-2; TRBD2 matches at 7 bases. Germline V gene lookup returns CDR1 LNHNV and CDR2 YYDKDF (reference sequence). V trimming: 0 bases; J trimming: 6 bases; junction bases outside the gene matches: 7. CDR3 length: 16 residues. As DNA, the CDR3 is TGTGCCACCAGCAGAGATCTTGGGAGGGCCGCCGGGGAGCTGTTTTTT. Translating it yields CATSRDLGRAAGELFF.

The rearrangement uses TRBV30 and TRBJ1-2, with TRBD1 matching 10 bases. Trimming removed 1 base from V and 4 bases from J; junction bases left unmatched: 3. The CDR3 runs 14 residues. From germline, CDR1 is GTSNPN and CDR2 SVGIG (reference sequence). In DNA form, the CDR3 reads TGTGCCTGGAGTGCGGGGGACAGGGGCTATGGCTACACCTTC. Encoded protein: CAWSAGDRGYGYTF.

This clonotype was counted a few times. The V and J genes are TRBV29-1 and TRBJ2-7, with TRBD2 identical over 13 bases. The V segment lost 4 bases and the J segment 1 base; nucleotides outside the gene matches: 1. The CDR3 is made up of 14 amino acids. Germline CDR1 reads SQVTM; CDR2 reads ANQGSEA. CDR3 residues: CSVGGLAGSYEQYF. The CDR3 DNA sequence: TGCAGCGTTGGGGGACTAGCGGGGTCCTACGAGCAGTACTTC.

A few counts support this clonotype. The chain recombines TRBV7-9 with TRBJ2-1; 9 bases fit TRBD1. The CDR3 sequence is 16 residues long. Germline trimming cut 6 bases from V and 5 bases from J; bases unmatched to any gene: 11. Per the germline V gene, CDR1 is SEHNR and CDR2 is FQNEAQ (reference sequence). CDR3 nucleotide sequence: TGTGCCAGCAGAGACGCCGGGACAGGGAATCACAATGAGCAGTTCTTC. As protein: CASRDAGTGNHNEQFF.

This chain joins TRBV20-1 and TRBJ2-7; the match to TRBD1 covers 8 bases. This CDR3 comprises 15 residues. In germline, CDR1 is DFQATT, CDR2 SNEGSKA (reference sequence). V dropped 2 bases and J dropped 3; count of bases not matched to a gene: 9. The CDR3 DNA reads as TGCAGTGCTAGAATGGACAGGGATAATGGCTACGAGCAGTACTTC. Translation: CSARMDRDNGYEQYF.

The rearrangement joins TRBV19 to TRBJ2-7; 8 nucleotides line up with TRBD1. The ends lost 4 bases at V and 3 bases at J; junction bases unmatched: 5. Germline V gives CDR1 LNHDA, CDR2 SQIVND (reference sequence). CDR3 length: 14 residues. CDR3 sequence reads: CASSTSDRVYEQYF. Here the CDR3 DNA reads TGTGCCAGTAGTACCTCGGACAGGGTCTACGAGCAGTACTTC. Combining the CDR3 with reference TRBV19 and TRBJ2-7 gives the whole variable domain DGGITQSPKYLFRKEGQNVTLSCEQNLNHDAMYWYRQDPGQGLRLIYYSQIVNDFQKGDIAEGYSVSREKKESFPLTVTSAQKNPTAFYLCASSTSDRVYEQYFGPGTRLTVT.

In its sample, this clonotype was seen many times. The CDR3: CASSAIPQGPYGYTF. CDR3 nucleotides: TGTGCCAGCAGTGCCATTCCGCAGGGTCCCTATGGCTACACCTTC. The chain carries TRBV27 and TRBJ1-2; perhaps TRBD1 as D (5 bases). There are 15 residues in the CDR3. Germline V gene data show CDR1 as MNHEY and CDR2 as SMNVEV (reference sequence). The V and J ends lost 5 bases and 4 bases respectively, with 17 bases between them.

On this clonotype: The junction differs from germline at one of its ends, possibly a read error. The chain is built from TRBV11-2 and TRBJ2-1; D gene unclear. This CDR3 is 15 amino acids long. Germline V gene data show CDR1 as SGHAT and CDR2 as FQNNGV. The CDR3 region has the DNA TGTGCCAGCAGCTTACACCGTTTGCCCTACAATGGGCAGTTCTTC. This codes for CASSLHRLPYNGQFF.

This clonotype was counted only a few times. The rearrangement joins TRBV21-1 to TRBJ2-1; TRBD2 is the table's D call and was not checked against the DNA. TRBV21-1 is tagged as a pseudogene. There are 21 residues in the CDR3. The CDR3 sequence: CASSLQRLLGATQGELNEQFF. In DNA form, the CDR3 reads TGTGCCAGCAGCCTTCAGCGGCTACTAGGGGCAACCCAAGGGGAACTCAATGAGCAGTTCTTC.

This clonotype was found a few times. V is TRBV18 and J is TRBJ1-4; D ambiguous. Trimming stripped 3 bases from V and 7 bases from J, with 9 bases between. This CDR3 region has 13 residues. Germline V gene lookup returns CDR1 KGHSH and CDR2 LQKENI. CDR3 sequence (DNA): TGTGCCAGCTCACCGGCCAGGTCTGAAAAACTGTTTTTT. Protein: CASSPARSEKLFF.

The rearrangement links TRBV5-6 to TRBJ2-3; D unresolved. From germline, CDR1 is SGHDT and CDR2 YYEEEE. Trimming shortened V by 0 bases and J by 3 bases, and 8 bases separated the two germline ends. This CDR3 is 14 amino acids long. CDR3 protein: CASSLGTATDTQYF. The CDR3 DNA is TGTGCCAGCAGCTTGGGTACAGCTACAGATACGCAGTATTTT.

The J gene is TRBJ1-4, the V gene TRBV7-9; 7 nucleotides align to TRBD1. Trimming at V came to 5 bases and at J to 6 bases, leaving 9 bases not matched to a gene. This CDR3 contains 15 residues. Germline V CDR1 and CDR2: SEHNR, FQNEAQ (reference sequence). CDR3 sequence reads: CASSHGTAQDEKLFF. CDR3 DNA: TGTGCCAGCAGCCACGGGACAGCCCAAGATGAAAAACTGTTTTTT.

This clonotype showed up many times. This chain uses TRBV7-8 with TRBJ1-5, with 7 bases lining up with TRBD1. The CDR3 has 17 amino acids. Trimming cost V 2 bases and J 0 bases; bases outside gene matches: 7. CDR1 and CDR2 from the germline V gene are SGHVS and FQNEAQ. The CDR3 nucleotides read TGTGCCAGCAGCTTAACGGGGACAGATCATAGCAATCAGCCCCAGCATTTT. Its protein product is CASSLTGTDHSNQPQHF. The entire variable domain, with the rest obtained from reference TRBV7-8 and TRBJ1-5, is as follows: GAGVSQSPRYKVAKRGQDVALRCDPISGHVSLFWYQQALGQGPEFLTYFQNEAQLDKSGLPSDRFFAERPEGSVSTLKIQRTQQEDSAVYLCASSLTGTDHSNQPQHFGDGTRLSIL.

CDR3 DNA sequence: TGCAGTGCCCGCGGGACTAGCGAGCGGAAGACCCAGTACTTC. Its protein product is CSARGTSERKTQYF. The chain links TRBV20-1 to TRBJ2-5, with 10 bases that match TRBD2. The CDR3 loop spans 14 amino acids. The V gene end was trimmed by 6 bases and the J gene end by 6 bases; junction bases not matched to a gene: 10. Germline lookup yields CDR1 DFQATT and CDR2 SNEGSKA (reference sequence).

In this sample, this clonotype turned up a few times. The chain uses TRBV7-8 and TRBJ2-5; TRBD2 matches at 11 bases. The end of the DNA fits TRBJ2-1 better, so the J call may be wrong. The CDR3 is made up of 15 amino acids. Germline assignment: CDR1 SGHVS and CDR2 FQNEAQ. In nucleotides, the CDR3 is TGTGCCAGCAGCACTAGCGGGAGCACATACAATGAGCAGTTCTTC. It yields the protein CASSTSGSTYNEQFF.

This clonotype was seen a few times. This chain connects TRBV20-1 to TRBJ1-2; D not resolved. This CDR3 region has 13 residues. Germline CDR1 and CDR2: DFQATT and SNEGSKA (reference sequence). V was shortened by 2 bases and J by 3 bases, with 10 bases between the two germline ends. The CDR3 region is CSARPNFDYGYTF. Here the CDR3 DNA reads TGCAGTGCTAGACCCAACTTCGACTATGGCTACACCTTC.

This clonotype was detected ten times or more. The rearrangement joins TRBV29-1 to TRBJ2-5; D call uncertain. V was cut by 7 bases and J by 9 bases, with 6 bases left in between. The germline gives CDR1 SQVTM, CDR2 ANQGSEA. The CDR3 is 8 residues long. The CDR3 sequence: CSAEAQYF. CDR3 bases: TGCAGCGCCGAGGCCCAGTACTTC.

This clonotype was detected ten times or more. The chain is built from TRBV29-1 and TRBJ2-3; weak D call: TRBD1 (6 bases). The CDR3 extends over 13 amino acids. V gave up 4 bases and J gave up 4 bases, with 12 bases separating them. In germline, CDR1 is SQVTM, CDR2 ANQGSEA. CDR3 sequence reads: CSVARGLADTQYF. CDR3 DNA: TGCAGCGTTGCGAGGGGGTTGGCAGATACGCAGTATTTT.

This clonotype was detected a few times. This chain connects TRBV29-1 to TRBJ2-3, with 15 positions matching TRBD2. Germline V lookup: CDR1 SQVTM, CDR2 ANQGSEA. The V and J ends lost 6 bases and 6 bases, in that order; junction bases with no gene match: 7. The CDR3 spans 15 residues. DNA for the CDR3: TGCAGCGTGGACGGACTAGCGGGAGGGCTGGATACGCAGTATTTT. This encodes CSVDGLAGGLDTQYF.

This clonotype showed up just a few times. The V call is TRBV27, the J call TRBJ1-5; a possible D gene is TRBD1 (6 bases). CDR3 size: 14 residues. V was pared by 5 bases and J by 3 bases, with 11 bases between. Looked up from germline, CDR1 is MNHEY and CDR2 is SMNVEV (reference sequence). CDR3 nucleotide sequence: TGTGCCAGCAGTGCCCAGGGGTACAATCAGCCCCAGCATTTT. This sequence encodes CASSAQGYNQPQHF.

This sequence joins TRBV2 and TRBJ2-5; D unresolved. Trimming left V 7 bases short and J 4 bases short, with 10 bases between. CDR1 SNHLY and CDR2 FYNNEI come from the germline V gene. The CDR3 spans 12 residues. CDR3 nucleotide sequence: TGTGCCAGCACCGCCCCACGAGAGACCCAGTACTTC. As protein: CASTAPRETQYF. Full variable domain (remainder filled in from reference TRBV2 and TRBJ2-5): EPEVTQTPSHQVTQMGQEVILRCVPISNHLYFYWYRQILGQKVEFLVSFYNNEISEKSEIFDDQFSVERPDGSNFTLKIRSTKLEDSAMYFCASTAPRETQYFGPGTRLLVL.

V is TRBV30 and J is TRBJ2-3; D is possibly TRBD2 (5 bases). The CDR3 is 15 amino acids. Trimming took 2 bases from V and 2 from J, leaving 14 bases between them. Germline V gives CDR1 GTSNPN, CDR2 SVGIG (reference sequence). CDR3 nucleotide sequence: TGTGCCTGGAGTACTAGGACCTTACACACAGATACGCAGTATTTT. Its translation: CAWSTRTLHTDTQYF.

The chain carries TRBV29-1 and TRBJ1-1; TRBD1 agrees at 7 bases. The ends lost 4 bases at V and 0 bases at J; junction bases unmatched: 5. Germline values: CDR1 SQVTM, CDR2 ANQGSEA. CDR3 length: 14 residues. CDR3 bases: TGCAGCGTTGCCCAGGGGGTGGTGAACACTGAAGCTTTCTTT. Translated, it gives CSVAQGVVNTEAFF.